This entry lists 10 T cell receptor beta chains sequenced from one sample in a study of shared clonotypes between healthy human individuals. Repertoires were generated with immunoSEQ multiplex PCR, while TCRdb's copy carries only in-frame clones and drops some. Among millions of clones listed, around 90% were seen once. Sequenced: naive CD4+ T cells sorted from blood. The sample's subset: CD45RA+ positively selected. The receptors come from a man aged 18 to 30 in good health.

This clone is a singleton in its sample. This chain connects TRBV18 to TRBJ1-3, with D unclear. The CDR3 totals 14 residues. Per the germline V gene, CDR1 is KGHSH and CDR2 is LQKENI. V was trimmed by 2 bases and J by 3 bases, leaving 8 bases between them. CDR3 region: CASSPIQYGNTIYF. CDR3 nucleotide sequence: TGTGCCAGCTCACCAATTCAGTATGGAAACACCATATATTTT.

V gene TRBV7-8 combines with J gene TRBJ1-2; tentatively, D is TRBD1 (5 bases). The ends were cut back, 3 bases at V and 5 bases at J, with 13 bases in the middle. CDR1 is SGHVS and CDR2 is FQNEAQ in the germline V gene. This CDR3 is 14 amino acids long. CDR3 in DNA: TGTGCCAGCAGCTTCGGACAACTCCCATATGGCTACACCTTC. It codes for CASSFGQLPYGYTF.

The CDR3 DNA reads as TGTGCCATCAGTGATGCCAGGACAGCAAATGAGCAGTTCTTC. Translation: CAISDARTANEQFF. The chain combines TRBV10-3 with TRBJ2-1, with a possible D match to TRBD1 (6 bases). Trimming took off 3 bases at V and 7 bases at J, with 13 bases between the two ends. The CDR3 spans 14 residues. The germline V gene has CDR1 ENHRY and CDR2 SYGVKD.

The rearrangement links TRBV11-2 to TRBJ2-1, with 8 bases that match TRBD2. Germline V CDR1 and CDR2: SGHAT, FQNNGV. This CDR3 is 15 amino acids long. The V gene end was trimmed by 3 bases and the J gene end by 5 bases; junction bases not matched to a gene: 6. CDR3 sequence reads: CASSFSGTLHNEQFF. CDR3 nucleotide sequence: TGTGCCAGCAGCTTTAGCGGGACCTTACACAATGAGCAGTTCTTC.

This chain joins TRBV4-3 and TRBJ2-7; D not resolved. CDR3 size: 14 residues. Germline values: CDR1 LGHNA, CDR2 YSLEER. Trimming cost V 2 bases and J 2 bases, with 10 bases left between them. This CDR3 reads CASSQYPLTYEQYF. CDR3 bases: TGCGCCAGCAGCCAATATCCCCTAACCTACGAGCAGTACTTC.

Turning to this clone: Additional DNA sequences in this sample encode the identical CDR3. CDR3 nucleotides: TGTGCCAGCAGCTTGGTTAGCACAGATACGCAGTATTTT. Translating gives CASSLVSTDTQYF. The gene calls are TRBV5-4 and TRBJ2-3; D is uncertain. Trimming shortened V by 0 bases and J by 0 bases, and 2 bases separated the two germline ends. CDR3 length: 13 amino acids. Germline V gene sequence: CDR1 SGHNT, CDR2 YYREEE (reference sequence).

The chain joins TRBV9 to TRBJ1-3; D possibly corresponds to TRBD1 (6 bases). The CDR3 is 18 amino acids. CDR1 is SGDLS and CDR2 is YYNGEE in the germline V gene. Trimming cost V 0 bases and J 1 base, with 17 bases left between them. This CDR3 reads CASSVASRTGSSGNTIYF. CDR3 DNA sequence: TGTGCCAGCAGCGTAGCTTCTCGAACAGGGTCTTCTGGAAACACCATATATTTT.

The V and J genes are TRBV7-9 and TRBJ1-5; D ambiguous. Trimming removed 5 bases from V and 3 bases from J, with 14 bases in between. Germline lookup yields CDR1 SEHNR and CDR2 FQNEAQ (reference sequence). CDR3 length: 15 residues. CDR3 coding DNA: TGTGCCAGCAGCCGCGACACGTTGAACAATCAGCCCCAGCATTTT. Translating it yields CASSRDTLNNQPQHF.

V is TRBV2 and J is TRBJ2-5, with TRBD2 matching over 7 bases. TRBJ2-7 explains the end of the DNA better; the J call may be wrong. CDR3 length: 12 residues. From germline, CDR1 is SNHLY and CDR2 FYNNEI. The CDR3: CASSLADYEQYF. CDR3 sequence (DNA): TGTGCCAGCAGTCTAGCGGATTACGAGCAGTACTTC.

In the case of this clone: At one end, the junction sequence differs from germline, possibly due to a read error. J is TRBJ2-2 and V is TRBV5-6, with 7 bases aligning to TRBD2. Germline CDR1 is SGHDT and CDR2 is YYEEEE. The CDR3 is 14 residues long. CDR3 protein: CASSLGRGAGELFF. CDR3 bases: TGTGCCAGCAGTTTGGGGAGGGGAGCCGGGGAGCTGTTTTTT. The full variable domain, completed using reference TRBV5-6 and TRBJ2-2, is DAGVTQSPTHLIKTRGQQVTLRCSPKSGHDTVSWYQQALGQGPQFIFQYYEEEERQRGNFPDRFSGHQFPNYSSELNVNALLLGDSALYLCASSLGRGAGELFFGEGSRLTVL.